The next 5 T cell receptor beta chains were all read from a single sample in a study of human T cells and chemical hapten exposure. Time point described: pre-sensitization, week 0. The treatment here: therapeutic diphenylcyclopropenone sensitization with weekly scalp DPC. In TCRdb, the RACE reads were re-called with MiXCR into one record per CDR3 protein. The sample holds roughly 250,000 distinct CDR3 sequences, around 9.3% seen once. Sequences were derived from whole blood, sampled in connection with sensitization to the hapten diphenylcyclopropenone (DPC). The receptors shown here come from a woman aged 40 to 55 with alopecia areata. Some clones in this sample may be carry-over from other donors' samples.

The chain recombines TRBV18 with TRBJ2-7; the D gene is possibly TRBD2 (5 bases). Germline CDR1 and CDR2: KGHSH and LQKENI. V lost 6 bases and J lost 2, with 14 bases in between. The CDR3 totals 14 residues. DNA of the CDR3: TGTGCCAGCTCGTCGTTTGCGAGGGCCTACGAGCAGTACTTC. Its translation: CASSSFARAYEQYF. The whole variable domain, filled in from reference TRBV18 and TRBJ2-7, reads NAGVMQNPRHLVRRRGQEARLRCSPMKGHSHVYWYRQLPEEGLKFMVYLQKENIIDESGMPKERFSAEFPKEGPSILRIQQVVRGDSAAYFCASSSFARAYEQYFGPGTRLTVT.

This clonotype appeared many times. The chain employs TRBV7-6 and TRBJ2-2, with D possibly TRBD1 on 5 matching bases. This CDR3 comprises 16 residues. Germline CDR1 reads SGHVS; CDR2 reads FNYEAQ. V was pared by 2 bases and J by 6 bases, with 16 bases between. The CDR3 protein is CASSLRQGVEAGELFF. The CDR3 region has the DNA TGTGCCAGCAGCTTACGGCAGGGCGTTGAGGCCGGGGAGCTGTTTTTT.

This clonotype was observed a handful of times. This chain connects TRBV20-1 to TRBJ2-3; 8 bases agree with TRBD2. The CDR3 is made up of 17 amino acids. Losses at the gene ends were 6 bases for V and 4 bases for J; bases not matched to a gene: 18. The germline V gene encodes CDR1 DFQATT and CDR2 SNEGSKA (reference sequence). The CDR3: CSAARPSGRGSADTQYF. The DNA of the CDR3 is TGCAGTGCCGCGCGCCCAAGCGGGAGAGGGTCGGCAGATACGCAGTATTTT.

This rearrangement joins TRBV28 to TRBJ1-2; 8 nucleotides match TRBD1. The CDR3 runs to 13 residues. Germline V gives CDR1 MDHEN, CDR2 SYDVKM. V lost 5 bases to trimming and J lost 4 bases; unmatched junction nucleotides: 3. The CDR3 DNA follows: TGTGCCAGCAGTCGGACAGGGCCCTATGGCTACACCTTC. Translating it yields CASSRTGPYGYTF.

The V and J genes are TRBV29-1 and TRBJ1-1; the match to TRBD1 covers 7 bases. The CDR3 sequence is 11 residues long. Trimming cost V 7 bases and J 5 bases; bases outside gene matches: 4. Germline V lookup: CDR1 SQVTM, CDR2 ANQGSEA. DNA for the CDR3: TGCAGCGGTCAGGGGGAAACTGAAGCTTTCTTT. Protein sequence: CSGQGETEAFF.